The sequence of this T cell receptor beta chain was determined in a study of cytomegalovirus exposure and HLA in healthy donors. Study-wide context: Earlier findings included roughly 100 million unique TCR beta sequences obtained from about 180 million T cells. General study findings and limits: A link between a missense DCLRE1C variant and TCR beta V- and J-gene trimming emerged from a later analysis. Some TCR beta chains (around 180 of them) were listed as cytomegalovirus-associated. CMV antigen specificity of a few CMV-associated chains was confirmed in vitro.

A word on this clone: Its antigen remains unidentified.

V was clipped by 6 bases and J by 7 bases, with 24 bases between them. This CDR3 spans 16 amino acids. Germline assignment: CDR1 SQVTM and CDR2 ANQGSEA. PCR primers comprised 60 Vbeta and 13 Jbeta primers. The data were produced by immunoSEQ multiplex PCR, yet TCRdb's version contains in-frame clones alone and is incomplete. The sample table sets out roughly 100,000 clones. What was sequenced was PBMCs. The sequence derives from a man aged 50-59 years in good health and CMV-seronegative. The rearrangement uses TRBV29-1 and TRBJ2-2; weak D call: TRBD2 (6 bases). CDR3 amino acids: CSVAIPHSGAVGELFF. Here the CDR3 DNA reads TGCAGCGTCGCTATCCCCCATAGCGGCGCCGTCGGGGAGCTGTTTTTT.